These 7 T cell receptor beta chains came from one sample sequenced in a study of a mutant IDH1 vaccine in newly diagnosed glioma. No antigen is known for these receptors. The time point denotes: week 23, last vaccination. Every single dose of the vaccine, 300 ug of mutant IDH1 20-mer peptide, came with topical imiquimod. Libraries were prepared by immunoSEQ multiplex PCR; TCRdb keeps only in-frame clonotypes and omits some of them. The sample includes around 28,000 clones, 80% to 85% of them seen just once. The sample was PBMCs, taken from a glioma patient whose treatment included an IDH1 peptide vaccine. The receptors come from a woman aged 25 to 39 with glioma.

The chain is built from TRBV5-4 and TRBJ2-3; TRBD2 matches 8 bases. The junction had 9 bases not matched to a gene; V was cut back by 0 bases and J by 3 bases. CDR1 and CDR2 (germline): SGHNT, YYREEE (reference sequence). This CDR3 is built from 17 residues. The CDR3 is CASSLGHFGGGTDTQYF. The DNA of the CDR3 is TGTGCCAGCAGCTTGGGGCATTTCGGCGGGGGGACAGATACGCAGTATTTT.

CDR3 amino acids: CAWGGGRYSTEAFF. In DNA, the CDR3 is TGTGCCTGGGGGGGCGGGCGGTATAGCACTGAAGCTTTCTTT. J is TRBJ1-1 and V is TRBV30; the D gene is possibly TRBD1 (6 bases). Germline loops: CDR1 GTSNPN, CDR2 SVGIG (reference sequence). This CDR3 contains 14 residues. V dropped 5 bases and J dropped 4 bases, with 17 bases sitting between them.

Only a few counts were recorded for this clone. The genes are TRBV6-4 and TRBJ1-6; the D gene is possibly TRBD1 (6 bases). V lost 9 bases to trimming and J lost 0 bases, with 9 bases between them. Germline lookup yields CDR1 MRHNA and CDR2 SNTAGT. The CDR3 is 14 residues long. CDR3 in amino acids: CARTGSSYNSPLHF. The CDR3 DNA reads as TGTGCCAGAACAGGGAGCTCCTATAATTCACCCCTCCACTTT.

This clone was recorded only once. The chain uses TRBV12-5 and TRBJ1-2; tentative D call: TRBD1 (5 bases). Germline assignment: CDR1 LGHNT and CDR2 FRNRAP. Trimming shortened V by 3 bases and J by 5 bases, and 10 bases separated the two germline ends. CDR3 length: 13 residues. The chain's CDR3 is CASGFPQVYGYTF. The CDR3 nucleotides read TGTGCTAGTGGTTTCCCACAGGTTTATGGCTACACCTTC.

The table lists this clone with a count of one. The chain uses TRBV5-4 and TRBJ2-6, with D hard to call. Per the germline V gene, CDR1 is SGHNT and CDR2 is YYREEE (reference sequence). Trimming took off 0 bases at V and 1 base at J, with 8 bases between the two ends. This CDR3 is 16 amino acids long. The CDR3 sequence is CASSLGPDSGANVLTF. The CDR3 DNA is TGTGCCAGCAGCTTGGGTCCCGATTCTGGGGCCAACGTCCTGACTTTC.

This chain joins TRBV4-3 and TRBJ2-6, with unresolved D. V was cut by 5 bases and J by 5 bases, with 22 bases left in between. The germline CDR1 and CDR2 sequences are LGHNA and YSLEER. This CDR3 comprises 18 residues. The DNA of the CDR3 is TGCGCCAGCAGCGTTAGCACGACGTCACAAAGTCGGGCCAACGTCCTGACTTTC. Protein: CASSVSTTSQSRANVLTF.

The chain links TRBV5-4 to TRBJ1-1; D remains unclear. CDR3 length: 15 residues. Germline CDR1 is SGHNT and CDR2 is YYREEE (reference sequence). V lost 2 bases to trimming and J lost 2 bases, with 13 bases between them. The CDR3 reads CASSFEGNFNTEAFF. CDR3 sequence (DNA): TGTGCCAGCAGCTTCGAGGGAAATTTCAACACTGAAGCTTTCTTT.